This T cell receptor (beta chain) was retrieved from a study of shared clonotypes between healthy human individuals. This clone was detected once. Its target is not known. Study-level points and caveats: The researchers took only blood, and tissue repertoires probably look different.

This CDR3 contains 12 residues. Trimming shortened V by 9 bases and J by 4 bases, and 10 bases separated the two germline ends. Germline V gene lookup returns CDR1 ENHRY and CDR2 SYGVKD. Healthy and HIV-negative, the adult donors had no recent acute infections or vaccinations. Using immunoSEQ multiplex PCR, the repertoire was profiled, and TCRdb retains in-frame clones only, with some absent. The sample holds about 1.1 million clones, 75% to 85% seen once. This rearrangement joins TRBV10-3 to TRBJ1-5, with D possibly matching TRBD1 (5 bases). Material: memory CD4+ T cells from PBMCs. Indicated subset: CD45RA-negative fraction. The sequence was collected from a man between 18 and 35 years old in good health. Some clones in this sample may be carry-over from other donors' samples. CDR3 nucleotides: TGTGCCATTCAGGGAACAAATCAGCCCCAGCATTTT. Translated: CAIQGTNQPQHF.